These 6 T cell receptor beta chains originate from one sample sequenced in a study of T cell responses to AZD1222 COVID-19 vaccine. Clones were sequenced by immunoSEQ multiplex PCR, and TCRdb holds only the in-frame ones, with some missing. The table includes about 110,000 clones, 75% to 90% detected once. The source was peripheral blood, collected on day 0 of AZD1222 vaccination. Every receptor here comes from an adult in good health.

The chain uses TRBV7-3 and TRBJ2-1, with TRBD2 matching 8 bases. Germline trimming cut 3 bases from V and 2 bases from J; bases unmatched to any gene: 6. Germline V gene lookup returns CDR1 SGHTA and CDR2 FQGTGA. The CDR3 extends over 16 amino acids. The CDR3 is CASSFMAGGAYNEQFF. The CDR3 DNA reads TGTGCCAGCAGCTTTATGGCGGGGGGCGCCTACAATGAGCAGTTCTTC.

The V call is TRBV7-2, the J call TRBJ2-2, with D perhaps TRBD1 (6 bases). Germline CDR1 reads SGHTA; CDR2 reads FQGNSA. This CDR3 contains 15 residues. V gave up 2 bases and J gave up 5 bases, with 12 bases separating them. CDR3: CASSLLAQGTGELFF. CDR3 nucleotides: TGTGCCAGCAGCTTACTGGCTCAGGGGACCGGGGAGCTGTTTTTT.

The rearrangement links TRBV4-2 to TRBJ2-3; no firm D call. The V end was cut by 1 base, the J end by 0 bases, with 8 bases between. The CDR3 loop spans 15 amino acids. Germline V gives CDR1 LGHNA, CDR2 YNFKEQ. The CDR3 spells CASSQGRQSTDTQYF. CDR3 bases: TGTGCCAGCAGCCAAGGCAGGCAGAGCACAGATACGCAGTATTTT.

The chain couples TRBV5-4 to TRBJ2-7, with 14 bases that match TRBD2. CDR3 size: 16 residues. Germline trimming cut 4 bases from V and 2 bases from J; bases unmatched to any gene: 5. Germline V CDR1 and CDR2: SGHNT, YYREEE (reference sequence). The CDR3 region is CASSEGLAGETYEQYF. CDR3 DNA: TGTGCCAGCAGCGAGGGACTAGCGGGAGAGACCTACGAGCAGTACTTC.

The chain links TRBV7-9 to TRBJ1-4; D uncertain. Germline V gives CDR1 SEHNR, CDR2 FQNEAQ (reference sequence). V dropped 5 bases and J dropped 3 bases, with 13 bases sitting between them. The CDR3 has 15 residues. In nucleotides, the CDR3 is TGTGCCAGCAGCCCAGACGGGATGGCTAATGAAAAACTGTTTTTT. It translates to CASSPDGMANEKLFF.

The chain employs TRBV6-2 or TRBV6-3 and TRBJ1-2; 10 bases agree with TRBD1. Trimming removed 2 bases from V and 4 bases from J; junction bases left unmatched: 13. Germline CDR1 MNHEY, CDR2 SVGEGT. This CDR3 has 18 residues. The CDR3 DNA reads as TGTGCCAGCAGTTACGCAACCTCCCTGGGACAGGGGTTCTATGGCTACACCTTC. Amino acids: CASSYATSLGQGFYGYTF.